The 3 T cell receptor beta chains reported below all come from one sample, sequenced in a study of T cells in Graves' hyperthyroidism and ophthalmopathy. The investigators amplified TCR beta CDR3 regions from RNA transcripts. RT-PCR in the first round (using the HTBI primer set) targeted the TCR CDR3. TCRdb reprocessed the multiplex PCR reads via MiXCR and lists one record per CDR3 protein. Of about 350,000 distinct CDR3 sequences listed, roughly 15% are singletons. The specimen sequenced was blood. These receptors came from a woman younger than 45 with Graves' hyperthyroidism that later progressed to Graves' ophthalmopathy.

This clonotype occurred many times. The chain recombines TRBV19 with TRBJ1-1; D gene uncertain. V dropped 1 base and J dropped 8 bases, with 23 bases sitting between them. The CDR3 length is 17 residues. Germline V gives CDR1 LNHDA, CDR2 SQIVND (reference sequence). The CDR3 is CASSIGVQASHRREAFF. The CDR3 DNA reads TGTGCCAGTAGTATAGGCGTGCAGGCGAGTCACCGTCGGGAAGCTTTCTTT.

This clonotype was seen ten or more times. V is TRBV24-1 and J is TRBJ1-5; 8 nucleotides align to TRBD1. V was pared by 3 bases and J by 2 bases, with 5 bases of the junction left unmatched. This CDR3 has 16 residues. From germline, CDR1 is KGHDR and CDR2 SFDVKD. This chain's CDR3 is CATSDPDRGRNQPQHF. CDR3 coding DNA: TGTGCCACCAGTGATCCCGACAGGGGCCGCAATCAGCCCCAGCATTTT.

This clonotype was observed at least ten times. The chain is built from TRBV10-3 and TRBJ2-7; possible D gene TRBD2, 6 bases. The CDR3 runs to 13 residues. V was trimmed by 4 bases and J by 5 bases, leaving 12 bases between them. The germline V gene has CDR1 ENHRY and CDR2 SYGVKD. The CDR3: CAISVTRTHEQYF. The CDR3, as DNA: TGTGCCATCAGTGTGACTAGGACTCACGAGCAGTACTTC.